This entry is about one T cell receptor (beta chain). Its antigen is still unknown. TCRdb's table, derived via immunoSEQ multiplex PCR, lists solely in-frame clones and lacks some. The profile covers some 80,000 clones, with about nine tenths appearing a single time and over 8% taken by the ten largest. The germline V and J ends were trimmed by 6 bases and 6 bases, with 14 bases remaining between them. The CDR3 length is 13 residues. The data belong to a study of T cell responses to AZD1222 COVID-19 vaccine. Study-wide results and limits: After the peak T cell response, and only then, were repertoires sampled. Donors skewed white British and female; clonal diversity was possibly underestimated. Just six people given AZD1222 tested seropositive at baseline. Dominant CD4 TCR responses targeted spike regions 160-218 and 743-854.

The origin of this receptor is an adult who received the MenACWY meningococcal vaccine as a control. The source was peripheral blood, collected 28 days after the second dose of the MenACWY control vaccine. This chain connects TRBV12-3 or TRBV12-4 to TRBJ1-1, with a tentative D call TRBD1 (6 bases). DNA for the CDR3: TGTGCCAGCAGCTACAGGGAGAGGGCTGAAGCTTTCTTT. The encoded protein is CASSYRERAEAFF.